The T cell receptor (beta chain) under discussion was sequenced for a study of blood T cells in healthy people across ages. Study-wide points: Expanded clonotype changes were possibly confounded by unknown donor CMV status.

V shed 1 base and J 3 bases; nucleotides not matched to a gene: 5. The CDR3 extends over 17 amino acids. CDR1 SGHTA and CDR2 FQGTGA come from the germline V gene. Sample-barcoded 5' priming and a J-beta primer mix drove a second PCR of roughly 6 to 12 cycles. TCRdb recomputed calls from the 5' RACE reads with MiXCR, one row per CDR3 protein. Among about 1 million distinct CDR3 sequences listed, approximately 25% were seen once. A remark on this clonotype: Its target is not known.

These data are also associated with another study on T cells of mothers and their children. Per that paper: The study recruited a few healthy Caucasian mothers and their six children as donors. Sample barcodes and 2-4 random nucleotides came from the second PCR's M1S primer. In related and unrelated pairs alike, thymic selection shapes TCR recombination output, with inherited differences minor.

The chain couples TRBV7-3 to TRBJ2-1; 11 nucleotides align to TRBD1. Sequenced material: blood. The receptor's source is a girl aged 2 to 9 in good health. The CDR3 DNA sequence: TGTGCCAGCAGCTTAATAGCTGGGACAGGGGGCTACAATGAGCAGTTCTTC. Translating it yields CASSLIAGTGGYNEQFF.